Shown below are 15 T cell receptor beta chains from a single sample sequenced in a study of long-term antiretroviral therapy in people with HIV. The authors ran the immunoSEQ assay, v3.0, at survey level. TCRdb's copy holds only in-frame clones and misses some; the assay was immunoSEQ multiplex PCR. The sample yields around 25,000 clones, around 81% seen once. This specimen consisted of unsorted PBMCs, obtained at the start of antiretroviral therapy, before treatment. Receptors were obtained from a woman aged 18-30 years with HIV.

Relative to its sample, this clone is medium-sized. This chain links TRBV27 with TRBJ2-7; D possibly matches TRBD1 or TRBD2 (5 bases each). Trimming took off 8 bases at V and 4 bases at J, with 15 bases between the two ends. The germline V gene has CDR1 MNHEY and CDR2 SMNVEV (reference sequence). This CDR3 has 13 amino acids. Here the CDR3 DNA reads TGTGCCAGCCGACGGGATGGGGCTTACGAGCAGTACTTC. It specifies CASRRDGAYEQYF.

The rearrangement uses TRBV7-9 and TRBJ1-1; D is unresolved. This CDR3 contains 13 residues. The germline V gene has CDR1 SEHNR and CDR2 FQNEAQ (reference sequence). Trimming removed 4 bases from V and 1 base from J, with 7 bases in between. Here the CDR3 reads CASSSRTNTEAFF. The CDR3 DNA is TGTGCCAGCAGCTCCCGCACGAACACTGAAGCTTTCTTT.

This chain connects TRBV11-2 to TRBJ2-6, with unresolved D. The CDR3 consists of 15 residues. Per germline, CDR1 SGHAT and CDR2 FQNNGV. V was clipped by 1 base and J by 4 bases, with 8 bases between them. The CDR3 here is CASSLGAVGANVLTF. As DNA, the CDR3 is TGTGCCAGCAGCTTAGGTGCGGTGGGGGCCAACGTCCTGACTTTC.

The genes are TRBV9 and TRBJ1-1; 10 bases are a match to TRBD1. J lost 4 bases, V lost 0 bases, and 3 bases had no gene match. The CDR3 contains 15 residues. CDR1 and CDR2 (germline): SGDLS, YYNGEE. The CDR3 here is CASSVVGTGATEAFF. CDR3 DNA sequence: TGTGCCAGCAGCGTAGTTGGGACAGGGGCCACTGAAGCTTTCTTT. Full variable domain (missing parts from reference TRBV9 and TRBJ1-1): DSGVTQTPKHLITATGQRVTLRCSPRSGDLSVYWYQQSLDQGLQFLIQYYNGEERAKGNILERFSAQQFPDLHSELNLSSLELGDSALYFCASSVVGTGATEAFFGQGTRLTVV.

The chain joins TRBV18 to TRBJ1-3; D call uncertain. The V gene lost 2 bases and the J gene lost 0 bases, with 8 bases spanning the gap. The CDR3 has 15 amino acids. Germline CDR1 KGHSH, CDR2 LQKENI. The CDR3 DNA follows: TGTGCCAGCTCACCAAACAGAGACTCTGGAAACACCATATATTTT. This sequence encodes CASSPNRDSGNTIYF. The full variable domain, completed using reference TRBV18 and TRBJ1-3, is NAGVMQNPRHLVRRRGQEARLRCSPMKGHSHVYWYRQLPEEGLKFMVYLQKENIIDESGMPKERFSAEFPKEGPSILRIQQVVRGDSAAYFCASSPNRDSGNTIYFGEGSWLTVV.

This CDR3 is CASSIVASGVYEQYF. The CDR3, as DNA: TGTGCCAGTAGTATAGTGGCTAGCGGAGTTTACGAGCAGTACTTC. This chain joins TRBV19 and TRBJ2-7, with 7 bases fitting TRBD2. Trimming took 1 base from V and 4 from J; bases not matched to a gene: 7. The CDR3 has 15 amino acids. From germline, CDR1 is LNHDA and CDR2 SQIVND (reference sequence). The variable domain in full, with the rest retrieved from reference TRBV19 and TRBJ2-7, is DGGITQSPKYLFRKEGQNVTLSCEQNLNHDAMYWYRQDPGQGLRLIYYSQIVNDFQKGDIAEGYSVSREKKESFPLTVTSAQKNPTAFYLCASSIVASGVYEQYFGPGTRLTVT.

This chain uses TRBV18 with TRBJ2-6; possibly TRBD2 for D (6 bases). The CDR3 sequence is 16 residues long. Germline-derived CDR1 and CDR2 are KGHSH and LQKENI. V gave up 3 bases and J gave up 4 bases, with 13 bases separating them. The CDR3 reads CASSPIGGTGANVLTF. CDR3 nucleotide sequence: TGTGCCAGCTCACCCATAGGAGGGACCGGGGCCAACGTCCTGACTTTC. Full variable domain (rest looked up from reference TRBV18 and TRBJ2-6): NAGVMQNPRHLVRRRGQEARLRCSPMKGHSHVYWYRQLPEEGLKFMVYLQKENIIDESGMPKERFSAEFPKEGPSILRIQQVVRGDSAAYFCASSPIGGTGANVLTFGAGSRLTVL.

The chain couples TRBV4-2 to TRBJ2-3, with D perhaps given as TRBD1 or TRBD2 (5 bases each). Trimming took off 0 bases at V and 2 bases at J, with 21 bases between the two ends. CDR3 length: 19 amino acids. Germline V gene lookup returns CDR1 LGHNA and CDR2 YNFKEQ. In DNA, the CDR3 is TGTGCCAGCAGCCAAGATAGGGACGCGGTCAGCACACACACAGATACGCAGTATTTT. Residues: CASSQDRDAVSTHTDTQYF.

This clone was seen just once. This rearrangement joins TRBV7-8 to TRBJ2-7, with D perhaps matching TRBD1 (6 bases). The CDR3 loop spans 11 amino acids. Trimming left V 4 bases short and J 7 bases short, with 8 bases between. From germline, CDR1 is SGHVS and CDR2 FQNEAQ. CDR3 protein: CASSSDREQYF. Written as DNA, the CDR3 is TGTGCCAGCAGCTCCGACAGGGAGCAGTACTTC.

CDR3 DNA: TGTGCCAGCAGCTCCGGACTAGCGGGGGAAGGTGAGCAGTTCTTC. Its protein product is CASSSGLAGEGEQFF. The V and J genes are TRBV9 and TRBJ2-1; 13 bases agree with TRBD2. Germline CDR1 reads SGDLS; CDR2 reads YYNGEE. This CDR3 is 15 amino acids long. The J segment lost 9 bases and the V segment lost 4 bases, leaving 7 bases of the junction unmatched.

The chain couples TRBV9 to TRBJ2-3; D call uncertain. The CDR3 is made up of 13 amino acids. Trimming took 3 bases from V and 2 from J, leaving 7 bases between them. Germline CDR1 is SGDLS and CDR2 is YYNGEE. Here the CDR3 reads CASSESSTDTQYF. In DNA form, the CDR3 reads TGTGCCAGCAGCGAAAGCTCCACAGATACGCAGTATTTT.

V is TRBV9 and J is TRBJ2-2; no reliable D call. Germline assignment: CDR1 SGDLS and CDR2 YYNGEE. CDR3 length equals 14 residues. Trimming left V 2 bases short and J 3 bases short, with 8 bases between. The CDR3 DNA is TGTGCCAGCAGCGTCGGCGGCTACACCGGGGAGCTGTTTTTT. This gives the protein CASSVGGYTGELFF.

The rearrangement links TRBV9 to TRBJ2-1, with 10 bases lining up with TRBD1. This CDR3 is 15 amino acids long. Germline CDR1 reads SGDLS; CDR2 reads YYNGEE. V trimming: 1 base; J trimming: 5 bases; junction bases outside the gene matches: 3. This CDR3 is CASSVPGQGNNEQFF. For the CDR3, the DNA is TGTGCCAGCAGCGTACCGGGACAGGGGAACAATGAGCAGTTCTTC.

The V gene is TRBV30, the J gene TRBJ1-1, with a weak D call TRBD1 (5 bases). Per the germline V gene, CDR1 is GTSNPN and CDR2 is SVGIG (reference sequence). Trimming cost V 1 base and J 1 base, with 7 bases left between them. The CDR3 loop spans 13 amino acids. The CDR3: CAWSGQGNTEAFF. The DNA for the CDR3 is TGTGCCTGGAGTGGCCAGGGGAACACTGAAGCTTTCTTT. Together with reference TRBV30 and TRBJ1-1, the CDR3 gives the full variable domain: SQTIHQWPATLVQPVGSPLSLECTVEGTSNPNLYWYRQAAGRGLQLLFYSVGIGQISSEVPQNLSASRPQDRQFILSSKKLLLSDSGFYLCAWSGQGNTEAFFGQGTRLTVV.

The chain employs TRBV6-6 and TRBJ2-7, with D perhaps matching TRBD2 (6 bases). V dropped 5 bases and J dropped 6 bases, with 20 bases sitting between them. Germline assignment: CDR1 MNHNY and CDR2 SVGAGI (reference sequence). The CDR3 contains 15 residues. CDR3: CASSRPGTDPSEQYF. The CDR3 DNA reads TGTGCCAGCAGTCGTCCCGGGACTGACCCGAGCGAGCAGTACTTC.